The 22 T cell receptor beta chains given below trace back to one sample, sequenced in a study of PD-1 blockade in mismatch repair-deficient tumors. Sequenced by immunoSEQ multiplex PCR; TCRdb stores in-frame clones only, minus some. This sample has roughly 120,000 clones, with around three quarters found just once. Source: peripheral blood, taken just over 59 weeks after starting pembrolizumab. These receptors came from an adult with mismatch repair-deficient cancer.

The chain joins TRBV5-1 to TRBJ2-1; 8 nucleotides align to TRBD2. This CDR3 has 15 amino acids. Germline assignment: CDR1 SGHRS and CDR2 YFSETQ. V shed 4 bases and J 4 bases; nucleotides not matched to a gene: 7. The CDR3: CASSRQREYYNEQFF. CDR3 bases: TGCGCCAGCAGCCGACAGCGGGAGTATTACAATGAGCAGTTCTTC.

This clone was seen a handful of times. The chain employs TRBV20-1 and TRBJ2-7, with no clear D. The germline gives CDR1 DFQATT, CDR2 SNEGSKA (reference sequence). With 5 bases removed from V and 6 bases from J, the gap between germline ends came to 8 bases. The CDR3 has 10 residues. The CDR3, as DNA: TGCAGTGCTGCCCTCTCCGAGCAGTACTTC. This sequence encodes CSAALSEQYF.

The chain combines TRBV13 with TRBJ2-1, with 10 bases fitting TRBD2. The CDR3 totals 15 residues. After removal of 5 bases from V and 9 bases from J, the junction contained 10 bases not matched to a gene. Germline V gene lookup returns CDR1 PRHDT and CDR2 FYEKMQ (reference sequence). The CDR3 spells CASSLSGRAGIEQFF. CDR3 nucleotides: TGTGCCAGCAGCCTCAGCGGGAGGGCCGGTATTGAGCAGTTCTTC.

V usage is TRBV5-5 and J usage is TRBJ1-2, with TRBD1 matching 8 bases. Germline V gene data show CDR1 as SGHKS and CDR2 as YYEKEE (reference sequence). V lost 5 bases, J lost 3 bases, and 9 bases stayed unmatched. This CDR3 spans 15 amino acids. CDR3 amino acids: CASSNRTGTDYGYTF. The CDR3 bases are TGTGCCAGCAGTAATCGGACAGGGACAGACTATGGCTACACCTTC.

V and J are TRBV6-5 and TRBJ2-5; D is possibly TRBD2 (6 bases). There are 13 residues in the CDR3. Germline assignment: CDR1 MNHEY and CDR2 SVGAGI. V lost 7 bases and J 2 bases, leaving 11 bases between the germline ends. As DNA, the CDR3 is TGTGCCAGCACTCGGGACTCTCAAGAGACCCAGTACTTC. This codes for CASTRDSQETQYF.

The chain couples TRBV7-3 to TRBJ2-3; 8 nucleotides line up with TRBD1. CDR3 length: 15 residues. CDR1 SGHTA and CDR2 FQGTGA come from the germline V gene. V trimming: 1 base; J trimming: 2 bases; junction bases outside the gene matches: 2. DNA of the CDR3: TGTGCCAGCAGCTTAATGGGACAGGACACAGATACGCAGTATTTT. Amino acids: CASSLMGQDTDTQYF.

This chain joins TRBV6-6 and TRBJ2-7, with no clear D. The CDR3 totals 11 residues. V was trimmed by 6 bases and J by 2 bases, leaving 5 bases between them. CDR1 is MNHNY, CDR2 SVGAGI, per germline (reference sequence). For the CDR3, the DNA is TGTGCCAGCAGGGGCCCCTACGAGCAGTACTTC. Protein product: CASRGPYEQYF.

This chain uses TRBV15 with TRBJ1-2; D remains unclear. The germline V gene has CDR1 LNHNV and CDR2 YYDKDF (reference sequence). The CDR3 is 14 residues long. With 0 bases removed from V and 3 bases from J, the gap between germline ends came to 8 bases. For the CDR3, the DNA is TGTGCCACCAGCAGAGAGGCAGGTTACTATGGCTACACCTTC. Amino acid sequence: CATSREAGYYGYTF.

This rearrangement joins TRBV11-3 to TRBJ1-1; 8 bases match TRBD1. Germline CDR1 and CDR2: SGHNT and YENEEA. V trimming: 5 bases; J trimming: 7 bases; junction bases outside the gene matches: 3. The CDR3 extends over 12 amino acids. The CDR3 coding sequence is TGTGCCAGCAGCCGGACAGGGCTTGAAGCTTTCTTT. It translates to CASSRTGLEAFF.

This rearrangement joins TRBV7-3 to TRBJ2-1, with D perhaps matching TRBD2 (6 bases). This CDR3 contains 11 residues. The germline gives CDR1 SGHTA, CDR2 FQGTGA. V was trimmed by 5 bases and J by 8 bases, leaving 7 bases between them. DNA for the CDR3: TGTGCCAGCAGCCCGGGGGATGAGCAGTTCTTC. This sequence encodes CASSPGDEQFF.

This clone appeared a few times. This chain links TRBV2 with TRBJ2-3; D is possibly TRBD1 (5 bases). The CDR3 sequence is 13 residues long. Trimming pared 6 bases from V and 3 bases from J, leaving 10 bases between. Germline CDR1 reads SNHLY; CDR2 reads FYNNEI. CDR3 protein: CASSERGTDTQYF. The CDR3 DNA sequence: TGTGCCAGCAGCGAAAGGGGTACAGATACGCAGTATTTT.

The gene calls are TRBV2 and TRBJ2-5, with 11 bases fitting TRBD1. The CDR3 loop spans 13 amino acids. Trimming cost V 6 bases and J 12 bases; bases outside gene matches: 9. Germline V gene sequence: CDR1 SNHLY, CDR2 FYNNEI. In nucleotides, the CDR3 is TGTGCCAGCAGCGGGGACAGGGGGTTAGCCGAGTACTTC. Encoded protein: CASSGDRGLAEYF.

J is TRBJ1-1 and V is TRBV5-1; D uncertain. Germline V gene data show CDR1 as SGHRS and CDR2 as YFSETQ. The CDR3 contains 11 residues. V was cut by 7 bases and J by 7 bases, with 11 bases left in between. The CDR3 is CASGSYGEAFF. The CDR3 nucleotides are TGCGCCAGCGGGTCTTACGGTGAAGCTTTCTTT.

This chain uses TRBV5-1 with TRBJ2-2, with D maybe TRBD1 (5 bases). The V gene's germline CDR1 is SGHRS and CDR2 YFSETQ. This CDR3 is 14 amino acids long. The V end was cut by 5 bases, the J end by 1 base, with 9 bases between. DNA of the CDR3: TGCGCCAGCAGGGGGCAGGGGAACACCGGGGAGCTGTTTTTT. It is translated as CASRGQGNTGELFF.

The CDR3 DNA follows: TGTGCCATCAGGGACCGGGACAGGGGACGTTCGGATAACTATGGCTACACCTTC. Amino acids: CAIRDRDRGRSDNYGYTF. This rearrangement joins TRBV10-3 to TRBJ1-2; 10 bases match TRBD1. The V segment lost 6 bases and the J segment 1 base; nucleotides outside the gene matches: 14. Germline CDR1 and CDR2: ENHRY and SYGVKD. CDR3 length: 18 residues.

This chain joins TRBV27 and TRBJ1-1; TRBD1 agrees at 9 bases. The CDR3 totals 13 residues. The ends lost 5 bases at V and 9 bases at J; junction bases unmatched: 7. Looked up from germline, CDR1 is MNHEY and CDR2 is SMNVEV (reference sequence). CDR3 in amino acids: CASSPRTGAKAFF. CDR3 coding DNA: TGTGCCAGCAGTCCTAGGACAGGGGCCAAAGCTTTCTTT.

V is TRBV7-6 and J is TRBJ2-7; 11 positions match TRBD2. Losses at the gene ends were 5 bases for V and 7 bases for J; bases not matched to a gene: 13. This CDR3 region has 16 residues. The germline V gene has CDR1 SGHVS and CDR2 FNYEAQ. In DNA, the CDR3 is TGTGCCAGCAGCCTAGGACTAGCGGGCATGAGGGGGGAGCAGTACTTC. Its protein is CASSLGLAGMRGEQYF.

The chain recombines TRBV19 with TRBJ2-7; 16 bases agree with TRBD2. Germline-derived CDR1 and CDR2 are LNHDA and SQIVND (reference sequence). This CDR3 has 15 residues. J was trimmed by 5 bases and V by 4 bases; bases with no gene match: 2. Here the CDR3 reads CASSTGLAGGHEQYF. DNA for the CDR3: TGTGCCAGTAGTACGGGACTAGCGGGAGGGCACGAGCAGTACTTC.

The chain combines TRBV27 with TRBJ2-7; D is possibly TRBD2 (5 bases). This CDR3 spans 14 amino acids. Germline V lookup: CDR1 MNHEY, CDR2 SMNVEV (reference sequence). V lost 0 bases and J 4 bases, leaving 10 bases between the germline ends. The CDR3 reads CASSLSGSAYEQYF. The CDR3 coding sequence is TGTGCCAGCAGTTTATCGGGTAGCGCATACGAGCAGTACTTC.

CDR3 loop: CASRFRDTTEQYF. In DNA, the CDR3 is TGTGCCAGCAGATTTCGGGACACTACCGAGCAGTACTTC. The chain employs TRBV27 and TRBJ2-7, with a weak D call TRBD1 (6 bases). V lost 6 bases and J lost 6, with 15 bases in between. The length of the CDR3 is 13 residues. Germline-derived CDR1 and CDR2 are MNHEY and SMNVEV (reference sequence).

In DNA form, the CDR3 reads TGTGCCAGCAGCACCGGGACAACCAGCACAGATACGCAGTATTTT. As protein: CASSTGTTSTDTQYF. The chain is built from TRBV11-3 and TRBJ2-3; maybe TRBD1 (6 bases). The CDR3 spans 15 residues. Trimming cost V 5 bases and J 0 bases, with 12 bases left between them. Germline loops: CDR1 SGHNT, CDR2 YENEEA. Drawing the rest from reference TRBV11-3 and TRBJ2-3, the complete variable domain is EAGVVQSPRYKIIEKKQPVAFWCNPISGHNTLYWYLQNLGQGPELLIRYENEEAVDDSQLPKDRFSAERLKGVDSTLKIQPAELGDSAVYLCASSTGTTSTDTQYFGPGTRLTVL.

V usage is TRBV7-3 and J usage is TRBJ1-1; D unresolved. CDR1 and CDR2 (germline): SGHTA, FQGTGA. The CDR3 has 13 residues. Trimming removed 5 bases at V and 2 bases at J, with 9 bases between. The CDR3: CASSVGRNTEAFF. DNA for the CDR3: TGTGCCAGCAGCGTGGGGAGAAACACTGAAGCTTTCTTT. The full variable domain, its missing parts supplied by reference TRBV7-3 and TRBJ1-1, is GAGVSQTPSNKVTEKGKYVELRCDPISGHTALYWYRQSLGQGPEFLIYFQGTGAADDSGLPNDRFFAVRPEGSVSTLKIQRTERGDSAVYLCASSVGRNTEAFFGQGTRLTVV.